The clone carrying this T cell receptor beta chain was picked up a small number of times. This CDR3 is built from 12 residues. V dropped 0 bases and J dropped 8 bases, with 7 bases sitting between them. The V gene's germline CDR1 is SEHNR and CDR2 FQNEAQ (reference sequence). The sample is drawn from a study of blood T cell repertoires in COVID-19. Authors' analysis steps: How many nucleated cells were present was estimated from reference gene primer amplification. Clones were read by immunoSEQ multiplex PCR, and TCRdb kept only the in-frame ones, dropping some. The V and J calls and clone size are taken from that table; D and trimming were inferred from the DNA. There are about 160,000 clones in the sample; roughly 85% occur only once, and around 4.3% lies in the top ten.

Sequenced input: PBMCs or T cells enriched from blood (not recorded which). The chain links TRBV7-9 to TRBJ1-2, with no clear D. The receptor was isolated from a woman aged 50 to 60 who had recovered from COVID-19. CDR3 in amino acids: CASSLAGGGYTF. The CDR3 nucleotides read TGTGCCAGCAGCTTAGCAGGAGGCGGCTACACCTTC.